This entry describes one T cell receptor beta chain. At least ten counts were recorded for this clonotype. This receptor's antigen is unknown. The input lacks base qualities; no much larger clone sits a single base away. This sample stems from a study of molecular identifiers for immune sequencing clone quantification (dated by TCRdb to the late 2010s). Concerning the study at large: For a replicate experiment, the RNA from either 20,000 or 100,000 naive CD8 T cells was divided into five aliquots, and four of those aliquots went on to sequencing. The study was a methods study using CD8 T cells to benchmark molecular-identifier clustering-based TCR repertoire sequencing (MIDCIRS) and TCR RNA copy counting.

Per the germline V gene, MNHEY is the CDR1 and SVGAGI is the CDR2. Relative to germline, V is 3 bases shorter and J is 0 bases shorter, with 12 bases between their ends. The CDR3, cysteine through phenylalanine, is 16 amino acids long. The DNA shown is the 48-base CDR3, in frame from base 1. The paper's findings and limits, for the study overall: When barcode sub-clustering was omitted, TCR diversity was inflated by chimeric consensus sequences, with chimeras reaching as high as 47%. Spiked-in Jurkat TCR RNA (approximately 10 copies' worth), which is not part of the donor repertoire, was contained in the naive libraries. Roughly 3 recovered TCR RNA copies per cell were obtained by modeling, versus roughly 10 by digital PCR, implying a capture efficiency of 25% to 30%. In CMV-specific effector cells, clones with more than 20 RNA copies contained over 97% of molecules, whereas in naive cells such clones contained under 1% of molecules. The sizes of highly expanded clones could end up underestimated when identical TCR molecules share a barcode. Spiked-in Jurkat TCR RNA equal to a single cell's worth was reported to be detectable even within 1,200,000 naive CD8 T cells.

The library was produced with PCR. The sequencer was an Illumina HiSeq 4000. Bulk TCR libraries were made following a previously described method, with the TCR primers given in Table S5. Purification of total RNA was performed with the Qiagen AllPrep DNA/RNA kit. Before any analysis, reads coming from multiple sequencing runs of the same library were combined into one pool. On the study's bioinformatics: Reads were retained only if the reads had an exact TCR constant sequence, and the retained reads were trimmed to 150 nt and grouped according to their 12-nt molecular barcodes. Within each barcode group, reads were sub-clustered at a 15% Levenshtein threshold, and quality-weighted consensus sequences were built per RNA molecule. Non-functional sequences were excluded, and lower-count sequences lying one edit away from another sequence were also excluded. Based on a fit of two negative binomial distributions, barcode sub-clusters having less than 20% of the maximum read count were discarded. Through fastp at Q25 and MiXCR, TCRdb rebuilt clones from the public reads, retaining in-frame beta chains. When rows share a CDR3 protein, they turn into one entry using the most common DNA and genes. TCRdb assigned the V and J calls; the authors' analysis was not used. The table for this sample lists about 640,000 distinct CDR3 sequences; just under 20% of them were counted only once. The ten largest clones capture roughly 0.85% of the sample.

Naive CD8 T cell libraries were made from approximately 20,000 to 1,000,000 sorted cells using 10%, 30% or 50% of purified RNA. Naive CD8 T cells, defined as CD8+CD4-CCR7+CD45RA+, were FACS-sorted into RLT Plus buffer on a BD FACSAria II. To test detection sensitivity, Jurkat RNA equal to ten TCR copies was added to samples of roughly 17,000-1,100,000 naive CD8 T cells. Enrichment of CD8 T cells was done with RosetteSep CD8+ T Cell Enrichment Cocktail plus Ficoll-Paque, and ACK red cell lysis came afterward. The source material was naive CD8+ T cells from blood, with Jurkat cell RNA spiked in. What the cell subset or site label conveys for this sample: FACS-sorted CD8+CD4-CCR7+CD45RA+ naive T cells. The chain couples TRBV6-5 to TRBJ2-1; the D gene identity is not certain. The sequence came from a human donor in good health. Some libraries in this study had Jurkat cell RNA spiked in. The CDR3 protein: CASSYSGSYSYNEQFF. The base sequence is TGTGCCAGCAGTTATTCAGGCAGTTACTCCTACAATGAGCAGTTCTTC.